Listed below are T cell receptor beta chains from one sample, sequenced in a study of T-cell reconstitution after alpha-beta-depleted transplantation in children. MiXCR was run by TCRdb on the PCR reads, yielding one entry per CDR3 protein. The sample has more than 300,000 distinct CDR3 sequences, 16% seen once. The input for sequencing was PBMCs, mostly from graft donor cells, taken 360 days after TCRalphabeta/CD19-depleted stem cell transplant. The receptors were gathered from a male patient aged 2 to 10 who had a stem cell transplant for acute lymphoblastic leukemia, so the T cells may come from the graft donor. Each CDR3 is given with its conserved first and last residue. A D gene is named only where the DNA matches it firmly. Size values are once, few and many counts, or a class for expanded clones, and some rows have none.

CDR3 protein	CDR3 DNA	clone size	D gene	V gene	J gene
CASSYAPNTEAFF	TGTGCCAGCAGTTACGCCCCGAACACTGAAGCTTTCTTT	few	-	TRBV6-5	TRBJ1-1
CASSQGPWDGTYEQYF	TGCGCCAGCAGCCAAGGCCCGTGGGACGGAACCTACGAGCAGTACTTC	few	-	TRBV4-3	TRBJ2-7
CASRPGSNEKLFF	TGCGCCAGCAGGCCTGGTTCTAATGAAAAACTGTTTTTT	few	-	TRBV5-1	TRBJ1-4
CASEIAGAYEQYF	TGTGCCTCAGAGATCGCGGGAGCCTACGAGCAGTACTTC	few	TRBD2	TRBV13	TRBJ2-7
CASSKGDYSPTDTQYF	TGTGCCAGCAGCAAAGGGGACTACTCACCCACAGATACGCAGTATTTT	few	TRBD2	TRBV7-3	TRBJ2-3
CASSPPGSLVSYEQYF	TGTGCCAGCAGCCCCCCCGGCAGCCTAGTCTCCTACGAGCAGTACTTC	-	-	TRBV7-8	TRBJ2-7
CASSLKGVNTEAFF	TGTGCCAGCAGCTTGAAGGGAGTTAACACTGAAGCTTTCTTT	-	-	TRBV5-4	TRBJ1-1
CSVVSTGLWQYF	TGCAGCGTTGTTAGCACAGGCCTGTGGCAGTACTTC	few	-	TRBV29-1	TRBJ2-7
CASSVTGAYGYTF	TGCGCCAGCAGCGTCACAGGGGCCTATGGCTACACCTTC	few	TRBD1	TRBV5-1	TRBJ1-2
CSVEDQASGSYEQYF	TGCAGCGTTGAAGATCAAGCTAGCGGGAGCTACGAGCAGTACTTC	many	TRBD2	TRBV29-1	TRBJ2-7
CASSQGLAGRNEQFF	TGCGCCAGCAGCCAAGGGTTAGCGGGGCGCAATGAGCAGTTCTTC	-	TRBD2	TRBV4-3	TRBJ2-1
CASSARQLAGSYEQYF	TGTGCCAGCAGCGCTCGTCAACTAGCGGGCTCCTACGAGCAGTACTTC	-	TRBD2	TRBV9	TRBJ2-7
CASSISRDSYNEQFF	TGTGCCAGTAGTATCTCTAGGGACTCCTACAATGAGCAGTTCTTC	few	-	TRBV19	TRBJ2-1
CASSPAGGTGGEKLFF	TGTGCCAGCAGTCCCGCAGGGGGTACTGGGGGTGAAAAACTGTTTTTT	few	TRBD1	TRBV12-3/TRBV12-4	TRBJ1-4
CSVEAGTGVKTEAFF	TGCAGCGTTGAAGCGGGGACAGGGGTCAAAACTGAAGCTTTCTTT	few	TRBD1	TRBV29-1	TRBJ1-1
CASRAKIGTALYAGTQYF	TGTGCCAGCCGTGCTAAAATAGGGACGGCCTTGTACGCGGGTACGCAGTATTTT	few	-	TRBV11-2	TRBJ2-3
CAISGLGEAFF	TGTGCCATCAGTGGCCTGGGCGAAGCTTTCTTT	-	-	TRBV10-3	TRBJ1-1
CAWKRTSRRHEQFF	TGTGCCTGGAAGCGCACTAGCAGGCGGCATGAGCAGTTCTTC	few	-	TRBV30	TRBJ2-1
CASSQYIGQTYEQYF	TGTGCCAGCAGCCAATATATTGGACAGACCTACGAGCAGTACTTC	few	-	TRBV16	TRBJ2-7
CSASGPGNTYNYGYTF	TGCAGTGCGAGCGGTCCAGGAAACACCTATAACTATGGCTACACCTTC	few	-	TRBV20-1	TRBJ1-2
CASSLEGWTALVTF	TGCGCCAGCAGCTTGGAGGGCTGGACAGCTCTAGTCACCTTC	few	-	TRBV5-1	TRBJ1-2
CASSQQGTQETQYF	TGTGCCAGCAGCCAACAGGGGACCCAAGAGACCCAGTACTTC	-	TRBD1	TRBV7-9	TRBJ2-5
CASSLATALGLAAYEQYF	TGTGCCAGCAGCTTAGCGACAGCACTGGGACTAGCTGCCTACGAGCAGTACTTC	-	TRBD2	TRBV7-2	TRBJ2-7
CASSRELHTDTQYF	TGTGCCAGCAGCCGCGAGCTGCACACAGATACGCAGTATTTT	-	-	TRBV9	TRBJ2-3
CSGADSYEQYF	TGCAGCGGGGCGGACAGCTACGAGCAGTACTTC	-	-	TRBV29-1	TRBJ2-7
CASSQFHGGGYNEQFF	TGTGCCAGCAGCCAATTTCATGGGGGAGGGTACAATGAGCAGTTCTTC	-	TRBD2	TRBV4-2	TRBJ2-1
CASSPSGNEKLFF	TGTGCCAGCAGTCCCAGTGGGAATGAAAAACTGTTTTTT	-	-	TRBV12-3/TRBV12-4	TRBJ1-4
CASSFGRGLGYTF	TGCGCCAGCAGCTTCGGCAGGGGGCTCGGCTACACCTTC	few	TRBD1	TRBV5-1	TRBJ1-2
CASSPTRGWNYGYTF	TGTGCCAGCAGCCCGACTAGGGGTTGGAACTATGGCTACACCTTC	many	-	TRBV28	TRBJ1-2
CASSVDRVGTEAFF	TGTGCCAGCAGCGTGGACAGGGTTGGGACTGAAGCTTTCTTT	-	TRBD1	TRBV9	TRBJ1-1
CASSQAHKNTEAFF	TGCGCCAGCAGCCAGGCCCATAAGAACACTGAAGCTTTCTTT	few	-	TRBV4-3	TRBJ1-1
CASSPGQLDTQYF	TGTGCTAGCAGCCCTGGACAGTTAGATACGCAGTATTTT	-	-	TRBV7-7	TRBJ2-3
CASSLETGEQPQHF	TGCGCCAGCAGCTTGGAGACAGGGGAACAGCCCCAGCATTTT	-	TRBD1	TRBV5-1	TRBJ1-5
CASRRDRVTVYGYTF	TGTGCCAGCCGTCGGGACCGCGTTACCGTCTATGGCTACACCTTC	few	-	TRBV6-2/TRBV6-3	TRBJ1-2
CSARLGANTEAFF	TGCAGTGCTAGGTTAGGGGCTAACACTGAAGCTTTCTTT	few	-	TRBV20-1	TRBJ1-1
CATSPTAVTDTQYF	TGTGCCACCAGCCCGACCGCGGTCACAGATACGCAGTATTTT	many	-	TRBV15	TRBJ2-3
CASSEPDLAGGAYEQYF	TGTGCCAGCAGTGAGCCCGATCTAGCGGGAGGCGCCTACGAGCAGTACTTC	-	TRBD2	TRBV25-1	TRBJ2-7
CSAGSQLAGAGYEQYF	TGCAGTGCCGGATCGCAGCTAGCGGGAGCCGGCTACGAGCAGTACTTC	few	TRBD2	TRBV20-1	TRBJ2-7
CSAKGWLTNSPLHF	TGCAGTGCTAAGGGGTGGCTGACTAATTCACCCCTCCACTTT	many	-	TRBV20-1	TRBJ1-6
CATSDPQTSATGELFF	TGTGCCACCAGTGATCCCCAAACTAGCGCCACCGGGGAGCTGTTTTTT	few	TRBD2	TRBV15	TRBJ2-2
CASSPGQVVAKNIQYF	TGTGCCAGCAGTCCGGGACAGGTGGTAGCCAAAAACATTCAGTACTTC	many	TRBD1	TRBV27	TRBJ2-4
CASRPPGPPNTGELFF	TGTGCCAGCAGACCACCCGGGCCCCCGAACACCGGGGAGCTGTTTTTT	-	-	TRBV6-1	TRBJ2-2
CASSTTGLVHNEQFF	TGTGCCAGTAGTACCACCGGACTAGTTCACAATGAGCAGTTCTTC	few	TRBD2	TRBV19	TRBJ2-1
CASSKGYQGRKETQYF	TGTGCCAGCAGCAAGGGATATCAGGGACGGAAAGAGACCCAGTACTTC	few	-	TRBV21-1	TRBJ2-5
CSAIRTASNRAQPQHF	TGCAGTGCTATTAGGACAGCCTCAAACCGGGCTCAGCCCCAGCATTTT	many	-	TRBV20-1	TRBJ1-5
CASSLYGIPSYEQYF	TGTGCCAGCAGCTTATACGGGATTCCCTCCTACGAGCAGTACTTC	few	-	TRBV7-3	TRBJ2-7
CSAAKGLAIYNEQFF	TGCAGTGCTGCTAAGGGACTAGCGATTTACAATGAGCAGTTCTTC	-	TRBD2	TRBV20-1	TRBJ2-1
CASNRDSGTDTQYF	TGTGCCAGCAACCGGGACAGCGGCACAGATACGCAGTATTTT	-	TRBD1	TRBV12-3/TRBV12-4	TRBJ2-3
CASSLGASGSQETQYF	TGCGCCAGCAGCTTGGGGGCTAGCGGGAGCCAAGAGACCCAGTACTTC	many	TRBD2	TRBV5-1	TRBJ2-5
CASSDLGQGSYGYTF	TGTGCCAGCAGTGACCTGGGACAGGGAAGCTATGGCTACACCTTC	few	TRBD1	TRBV25-1	TRBJ1-2
CAISEVKSTDTQYF	TGTGCCATCAGTGAAGTAAAATCCACAGATACGCAGTATTTT	-	-	TRBV10-3	TRBJ2-3
CAISDGGGETQYF	TGTGCCATCAGTGACGGGGGAGGAGAGACCCAGTACTTC	many	-	TRBV10-3	TRBJ2-5
CASSSTPGLHYNEQFF	TGTGCCAGCAGCTCCACTCCGGGACTCCACTACAATGAGCAGTTCTTC	-	-	TRBV5-6	TRBJ2-1